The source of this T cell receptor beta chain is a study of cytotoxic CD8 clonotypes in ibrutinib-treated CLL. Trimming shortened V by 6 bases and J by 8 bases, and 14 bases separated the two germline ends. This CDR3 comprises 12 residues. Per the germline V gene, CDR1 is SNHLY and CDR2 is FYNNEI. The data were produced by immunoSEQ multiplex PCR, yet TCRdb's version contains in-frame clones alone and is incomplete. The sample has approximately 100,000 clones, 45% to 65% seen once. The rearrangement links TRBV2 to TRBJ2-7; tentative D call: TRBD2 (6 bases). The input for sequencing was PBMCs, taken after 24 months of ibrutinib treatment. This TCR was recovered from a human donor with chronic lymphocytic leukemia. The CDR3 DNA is TGTGCCAGCAGCTATGGAGGGGTCCAGCAGTACTTC. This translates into CASSYGGVQQYF.